This T cell receptor (beta chain) stems from a study of T cells in localized non-small cell lung cancer. General study results and limits: A median of roughly 55 of the top 100 tumor clones appeared in adjacent lung, which was paired and uninvolved.

Germline V gene lookup returns CDR1 SGHAT and CDR2 FQNNGV. This CDR3 is 12 amino acids long. The V and J ends lost 5 bases and 14 bases respectively, with 13 bases between them. Clones were sequenced by immunoSEQ multiplex PCR, and TCRdb holds only the in-frame ones, with some missing. The sample consists of tens of thousands of clones, around 88% of them appearing once. Remarks on this clone: The target antigen is unknown.

This sample comprised peripheral blood, obtained before any cancer treatment. The chain links TRBV11-2 to TRBJ1-6; D uncertain. The origin of this receptor is a woman aged 40-75 years with stage I lung adenocarcinoma. CDR3 region: CASSRTPGSLHF. The CDR3 DNA sequence: TGTGCCAGCAGCCGGACCCCCGGGTCCCTCCACTTT.